This T cell receptor (beta chain) was retrieved from a study of T cell changes during pregnancy in multiple sclerosis. Profiling relied on immunoSEQ multiplex PCR, and the TCRdb table lists in-frame clones only, not all of them. The data contain 90,000 to 120,000 clones, approximately 94% of them singletons. The CDR3 covers 14 residues. In germline, CDR1 is SQVTM, CDR2 ANQGSEA. V was cut by 2 bases and J by 1 base, with 8 bases left in between. V usage is TRBV29-1 and J usage is TRBJ2-2; D unclear. The receptor was derived from a female donor with multiple sclerosis, enrolled in a pregnancy study. Sequenced here: peripheral blood, sampled before pregnancy. CDR3 in amino acids: CSVEKSWNTGELFF. DNA of the CDR3: TGCAGCGTTGAAAAATCTTGGAACACCGGGGAGCTGTTTTTT.